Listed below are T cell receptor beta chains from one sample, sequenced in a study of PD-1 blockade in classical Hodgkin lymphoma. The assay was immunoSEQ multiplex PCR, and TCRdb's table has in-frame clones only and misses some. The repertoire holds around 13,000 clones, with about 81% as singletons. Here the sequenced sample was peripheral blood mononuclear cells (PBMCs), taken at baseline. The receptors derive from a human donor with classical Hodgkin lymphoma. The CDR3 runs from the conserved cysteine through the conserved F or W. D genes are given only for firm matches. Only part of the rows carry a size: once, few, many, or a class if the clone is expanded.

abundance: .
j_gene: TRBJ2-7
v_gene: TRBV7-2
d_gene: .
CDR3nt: TGTGCCAGCAGCCGGGTTGGCTCCTACGAGCAGTACTTC
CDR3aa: CASSRVGSYEQYF

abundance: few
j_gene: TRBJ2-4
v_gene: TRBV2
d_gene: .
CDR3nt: TGTGCCAGCTCCCTAGGGGGAGTTGACATTCAGTACTTC
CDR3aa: CASSLGGVDIQYF

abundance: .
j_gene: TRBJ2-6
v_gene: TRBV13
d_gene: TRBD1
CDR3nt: TGTGCCAGCACCAGTGAGTCCGAGACAGGGATCTCTGGGGCCAACGTCCTGACTTTC
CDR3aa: CASTSESETGISGANVLTF

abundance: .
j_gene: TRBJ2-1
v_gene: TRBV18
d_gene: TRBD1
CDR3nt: TGTGCCAGCTCACGACAGACAGGGGGTCCTAATGAGCAGTTCTTC
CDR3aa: CASSRQTGGPNEQFF

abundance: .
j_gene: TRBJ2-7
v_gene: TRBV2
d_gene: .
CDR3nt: TGTGCCAGCACCGAGCGGCCCCCTACGGGGTACTTC
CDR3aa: CASTERPPTGYF

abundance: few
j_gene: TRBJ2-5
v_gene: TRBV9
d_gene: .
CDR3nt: TGTGCCAGCAGCCAAACCGGGACACCCACCGAGACCCAGTACTTC
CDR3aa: CASSQTGTPTETQYF

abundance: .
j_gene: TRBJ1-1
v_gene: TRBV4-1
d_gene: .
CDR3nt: TGCGCCAGCAGCCAAAACCCCGGACAGTGGGCTTTCTTT
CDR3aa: CASSQNPGQWAFF

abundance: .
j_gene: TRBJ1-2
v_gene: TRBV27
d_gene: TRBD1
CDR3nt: TGTGCCAGCAGTTTGGGCAGGGGGGATGGCTACACCTTC
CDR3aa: CASSLGRGDGYTF

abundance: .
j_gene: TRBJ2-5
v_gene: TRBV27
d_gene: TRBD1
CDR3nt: TGTGCCAGCAGAATGAGATCCGGGACAGGGAACCAAGAGACCCAGTACTTC
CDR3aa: CASRMRSGTGNQETQYF

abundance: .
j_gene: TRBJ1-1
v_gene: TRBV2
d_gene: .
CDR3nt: TGTGCCAGCAGTGAAACGGCGGCCTTAGAGACTGAAGCTTTCTTT
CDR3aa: CASSETAALETEAFF

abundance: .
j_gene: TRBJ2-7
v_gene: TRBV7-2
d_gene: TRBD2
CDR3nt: TGTGCCAGCAGCCCAAGAACTAGCGGGCGCTCCTACGAGCAGTACTTC
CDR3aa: CASSPRTSGRSYEQYF

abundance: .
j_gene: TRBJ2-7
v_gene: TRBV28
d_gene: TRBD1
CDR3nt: TGTGCCAGCAGGAGCCCGGGACAGCGTTTCTCCTACGAGCAGTACTTC
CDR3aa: CASRSPGQRFSYEQYF

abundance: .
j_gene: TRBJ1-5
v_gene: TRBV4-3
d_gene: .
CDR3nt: TGCGCCAGCAGCCAAGAGGGGCAGGGTCCATATCCCCAGCATTTT
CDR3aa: CASSQEGQGPYPQHF

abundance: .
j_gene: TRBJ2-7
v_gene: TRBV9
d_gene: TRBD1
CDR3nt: TGTGCCAGCGGCCAAGAGGGACAGGGGGCCTACGAGCAGTACTTC
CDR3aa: CASGQEGQGAYEQYF

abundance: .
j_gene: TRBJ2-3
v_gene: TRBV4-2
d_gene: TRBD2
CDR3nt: TGTGCCAGCAGCCAAGTCCCAGGGGGGACTAGCGGGGGAGAGGATACGCAGTATTTT
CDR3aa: CASSQVPGGTSGGEDTQYF

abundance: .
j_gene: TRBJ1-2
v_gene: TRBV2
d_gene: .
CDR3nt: TGTGCCAGCACCCGGGACGCTAACTATGGCTACACCTTC
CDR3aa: CASTRDANYGYTF

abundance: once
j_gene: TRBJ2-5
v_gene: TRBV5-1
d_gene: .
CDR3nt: TGCGCCAGCAGCTTGGCATCAGGTCCACAAGAGACCCAGTACTTC
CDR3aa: CASSLASGPQETQYF

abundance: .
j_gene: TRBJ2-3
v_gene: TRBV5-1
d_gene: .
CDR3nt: TGCGCCAGCAGCTTGGGACTCACAGATACGCAGTATTTT
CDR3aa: CASSLGLTDTQYF

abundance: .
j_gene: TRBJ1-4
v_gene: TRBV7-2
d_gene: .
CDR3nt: TGTGCCAGCAGCTTAGGGGGAACAACTAATGAAAAACTGTTTTTT
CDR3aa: CASSLGGTTNEKLFF

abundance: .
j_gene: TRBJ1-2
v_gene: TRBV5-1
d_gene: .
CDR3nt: TGCGCCAGCAGCTTGGCCGGAGGACAGTCCTATGGCTACACCTTC
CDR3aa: CASSLAGGQSYGYTF

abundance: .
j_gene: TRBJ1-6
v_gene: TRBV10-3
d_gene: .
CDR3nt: TGTGCCATCAGTGAAGCCGAGTCACCCCTCCACTTT
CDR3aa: CAISEAESPLHF

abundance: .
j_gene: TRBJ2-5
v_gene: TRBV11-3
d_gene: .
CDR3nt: TGTGCCAGCAGCTTCTCACGGATTAAAGAGACCCAGTACTTC
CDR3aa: CASSFSRIKETQYF

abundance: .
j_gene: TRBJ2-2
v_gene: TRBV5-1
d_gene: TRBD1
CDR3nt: TGCGCCAGCAGTAACAGGGGGGACACCGGGGAGCTGTTTTTT
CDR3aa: CASSNRGDTGELFF

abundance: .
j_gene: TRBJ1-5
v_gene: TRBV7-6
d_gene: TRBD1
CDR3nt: TGTGCCAGCAGCCGAACGGGACAGCGAGATCAGCCCCAGCATTTT
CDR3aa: CASSRTGQRDQPQHF

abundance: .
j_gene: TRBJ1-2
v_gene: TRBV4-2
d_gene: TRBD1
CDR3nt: TGTGCCAGCAGCCCGGTAAGGGGGCCAGAAGGCTACACCTTC
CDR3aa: CASSPVRGPEGYTF

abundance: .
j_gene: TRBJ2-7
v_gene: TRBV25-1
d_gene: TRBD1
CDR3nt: TGTGCCAGCAGTGAAGGGACAGGTGAATACTACGAGCAGTACTTC
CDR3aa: CASSEGTGEYYEQYF

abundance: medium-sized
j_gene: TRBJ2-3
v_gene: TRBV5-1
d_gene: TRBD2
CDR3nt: TGCGCCAGCAGCTTGGAGGCTAGCGGGAGCGATACGCAGTATTTT
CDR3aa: CASSLEASGSDTQYF

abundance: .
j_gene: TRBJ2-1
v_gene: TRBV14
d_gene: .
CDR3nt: TGTGCCAGCAGCCAACGACAGAACAATGAGCAGTTCTTC
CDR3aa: CASSQRQNNEQFF

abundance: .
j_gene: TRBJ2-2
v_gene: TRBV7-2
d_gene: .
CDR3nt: TGTGCCAGCAGCTCGCAGCGCACCGGGGAGCTGTTTTTT
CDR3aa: CASSSQRTGELFF

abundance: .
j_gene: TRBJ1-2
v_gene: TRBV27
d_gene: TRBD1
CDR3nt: TGTGCCAGCAGTCCCCGTCCCGGGACAGGGAACCCTTATGGCTACACCTTC
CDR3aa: CASSPRPGTGNPYGYTF

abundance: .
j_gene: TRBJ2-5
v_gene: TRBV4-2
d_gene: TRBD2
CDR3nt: TGTGCCAGCAGCCAAGCGGGGGGGCTCCAAGAGACCCAGTACTTC
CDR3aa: CASSQAGGLQETQYF

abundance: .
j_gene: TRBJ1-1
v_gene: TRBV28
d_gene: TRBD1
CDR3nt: TGTGCCAGCAGTCGAGGGGGCCCAGGTCGGAACACTGAAGCTTTCTTT
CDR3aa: CASSRGGPGRNTEAFF

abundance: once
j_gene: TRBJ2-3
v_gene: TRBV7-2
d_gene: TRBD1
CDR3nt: TGTGCCAGCAAGTCCCGGGGACAGGCGACAGATACGCAGTATTTT
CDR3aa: CASKSRGQATDTQYF

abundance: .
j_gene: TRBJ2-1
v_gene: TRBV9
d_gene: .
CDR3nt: TGTGCCAGCAGCGTGCGTTCGAGAGCAACCTACAATGAGCAGTTCTTC
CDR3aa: CASSVRSRATYNEQFF

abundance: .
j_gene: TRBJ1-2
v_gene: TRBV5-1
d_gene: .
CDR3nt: TGCGCCAGCAGCTGGAGACAGCCACCAGCTAACTATGGCTACACCTTC
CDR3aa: CASSWRQPPANYGYTF

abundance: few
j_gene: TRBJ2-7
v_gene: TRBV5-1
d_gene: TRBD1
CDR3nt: TGCGCCAGCAGCTCCGGGACAGGTTCCTACGAGCAGTACTTC
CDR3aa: CASSSGTGSYEQYF

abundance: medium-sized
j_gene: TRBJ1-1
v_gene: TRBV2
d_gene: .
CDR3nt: TGTGCCAGCGGGGGAACCCGGGGCACTGAAGCTTTCTTT
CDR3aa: CASGGTRGTEAFF

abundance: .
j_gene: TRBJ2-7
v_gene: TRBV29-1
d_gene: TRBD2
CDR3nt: TGCAGCGTGGGGGGGTCCGAGCAGTACTTC
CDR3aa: CSVGGSEQYF

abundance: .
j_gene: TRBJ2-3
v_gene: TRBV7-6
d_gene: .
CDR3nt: TGTGCCAGCAGCTTAGATGCGGGGTGGGGAGATACGCAGTATTTT
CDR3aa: CASSLDAGWGDTQYF

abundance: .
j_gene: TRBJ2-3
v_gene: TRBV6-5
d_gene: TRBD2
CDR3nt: TGTGCCAGCAGTTACTCCCCTAGCGGGGTCACAGATACGCAGTATTTT
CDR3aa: CASSYSPSGVTDTQYF

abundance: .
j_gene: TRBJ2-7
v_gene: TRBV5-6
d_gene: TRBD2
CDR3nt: TGTGCCAGCAGCTTCGGTCAGCGGGGCCGCTACGAGCAGTACTTC
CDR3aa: CASSFGQRGRYEQYF

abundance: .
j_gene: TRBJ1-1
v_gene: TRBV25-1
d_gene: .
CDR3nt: TGTGCCAGCAGTGAAGCCGGCGGGTGGACTGAAGCTTTCTTT
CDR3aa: CASSEAGGWTEAFF

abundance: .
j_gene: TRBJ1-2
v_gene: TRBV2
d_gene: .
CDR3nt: TGTGCCAGCAGTGAAGCAGGGTATGGCTACACCTTC
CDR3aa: CASSEAGYGYTF

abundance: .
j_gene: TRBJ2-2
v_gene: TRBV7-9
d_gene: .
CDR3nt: TGTGCCAGCAGCTTACTTGGAGGACGGGACACCGGGGAGCTGTTTTTT
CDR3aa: CASSLLGGRDTGELFF